These 17 T cell receptor beta chains came from one sample sequenced in a study of CD8 T cells in Susac syndrome (dated by TCRdb to about 2019). The library was made by the immunoSEQ multiplex PCR assay. RNA was extracted using the RNeasy kit, and about 0.5 to 1 ug of the RNA was reverse transcribed with random hexamers. TCRdb reprocessing: public reads trimmed at Q25 with fastp, clones called with MiXCR, in-frame beta chains kept. Rows with one shared CDR3 protein collapse into an entry with the most common genes and DNA. The sample has around 180,000 distinct CDR3 sequences on record, roughly 95% of them singletons. Jointly, the top ten make up less than 0.2% of the sample. The sequenced material came from CD8+ T cells from PBMCs. The receptors were gathered from a human donor with multiple sclerosis.

There are a few counts of this clonotype. This sequence joins TRBV5-4 and TRBJ2-3; no reliable D call. Trimming pared 0 bases from V and 6 bases from J, leaving 8 bases between. The CDR3 sequence is 13 residues long. CDR1 is SGHNT, CDR2 YYREEE, per germline (reference sequence). CDR3 coding DNA: TGTGCCAGCAGCTTGGGAGGCGTTGATACGCAGTATTTT. It codes for CASSLGGVDTQYF.

The chain carries TRBV3-1 and TRBJ2-1; 9 nucleotides agree with TRBD2. CDR1 and CDR2 (germline): LGHDT, YNNKEL (reference sequence). V lost 4 bases and J lost 7; bases outside the gene matches: 5. The CDR3 has 14 residues. In nucleotides, the CDR3 is TGTGCCAGCAGCCTTGTAAGCGGGGGGAATGAGCAGTTCTTC. Its translation: CASSLVSGGNEQFF.

V gene TRBV12-3 or TRBV12-4 combines with J gene TRBJ2-7; D assignment may be TRBD1 or TRBD2 (5 bases each). The CDR3 spans 14 residues. Deletions cut 6 bases from V and 5 bases from J, with 17 bases between. The CDR3 here is CASSLTGKGHEQYF. The CDR3 DNA sequence: TGTGCCAGCAGCCTCACCGGGAAGGGGCACGAGCAGTACTTC.

The V call is TRBV7-9, the J call TRBJ1-1; D ambiguous. V gave up 4 bases and J gave up 7 bases, with 22 bases separating them. This CDR3 spans 16 amino acids. Germline loops: CDR1 SEHNR, CDR2 FQNEAQ (reference sequence). The CDR3 region is CASSSLSQKGLVEAFF. CDR3 DNA: TGTGCCAGCAGCTCTCTCTCGCAGAAGGGTTTAGTTGAAGCTTTCTTT.

The rearrangement joins TRBV5-1 to TRBJ1-2, with D unresolved. Germline V gene data show CDR1 as SGHRS and CDR2 as YFSETQ. V was cut by 4 bases and J by 3 bases, with 13 bases left in between. The CDR3 runs 14 residues. The CDR3 loop is CASSGEGLDYGYTF. As DNA, the CDR3 is TGCGCCAGCAGCGGGGAAGGCTTGGACTATGGCTACACCTTC.

The chain couples TRBV19 to TRBJ2-3; TRBD2 might be the D (6 bases). Germline CDR1 and CDR2: LNHDA and SQIVND (reference sequence). The length of the CDR3 is 13 residues. Deletions cut 8 bases from V and 2 bases from J, with 11 bases between. CDR3 bases: TGTGCCAGTTCTGCGCGGGACACAGATACGCAGTATTTT. Protein: CASSARDTDTQYF.

The chain combines TRBV4-1 with TRBJ2-7; 10 bases fit TRBD2. The junction had 5 bases not matched to a gene; V was cut back by 4 bases and J by 2 bases. In germline, CDR1 is MGHRA, CDR2 YSYEKL. There are 15 residues in the CDR3. The chain's CDR3 is CASSRALAGTYEQYF. The CDR3 DNA reads TGCGCCAGCAGCCGAGCACTAGCGGGAACCTACGAGCAGTACTTC.

V gene TRBV3-1 combines with J gene TRBJ2-3; D is possibly TRBD1 or TRBD2 (5 bases each). V lost 0 bases, J lost 2 bases, and 9 bases lay in between. The CDR3 is made up of 15 amino acids. Germline loops: CDR1 LGHDT, CDR2 YNNKEL (reference sequence). The CDR3 sequence: CASSQDLGDTDTQYF. In nucleotides, the CDR3 is TGTGCCAGCAGCCAAGATCTGGGGGACACAGATACGCAGTATTTT.

This chain joins TRBV29-1 and TRBJ2-2; possibly TRBD2 for D (5 bases). Deletions cut 4 bases from V and 6 bases from J, with 9 bases between. Germline V gene sequence: CDR1 SQVTM, CDR2 ANQGSEA. This CDR3 is built from 12 residues. CDR3 sequence: CSVVEGAGELFF. The CDR3 region has the DNA TGCAGCGTTGTTGAGGGCGCCGGGGAGCTGTTTTTT.

J is TRBJ2-7 and V is TRBV20-1; TRBD1 matches at 9 bases. V lost 5 bases and J lost 5; bases outside the gene matches: 10. The germline gives CDR1 DFQATT, CDR2 SNEGSKA (reference sequence). The CDR3 consists of 14 residues. CDR3 sequence: CSASLRDREDEQYF. CDR3 in DNA: TGCAGTGCTTCCCTCCGGGACAGGGAGGACGAGCAGTACTTC.

The genes are TRBV27 and TRBJ2-1; D call uncertain. Trimming took off 10 bases at V and 3 bases at J, with 16 bases between the two ends. This CDR3 has 14 amino acids. The germline V gene encodes CDR1 MNHEY and CDR2 SMNVEV (reference sequence). In nucleotides, the CDR3 is TGTGCCACCCCCGAAAGGGCGAACTACAATGAGCAGTTCTTC. Translated: CATPERANYNEQFF.

The chain is built from TRBV7-9 and TRBJ2-1, with D possibly being TRBD2 (6 bases). V was pared by 7 bases and J by 5 bases, with 18 bases between. The germline gives CDR1 SEHNR, CDR2 FQNEAQ (reference sequence). This CDR3 is 15 amino acids long. Here the CDR3 reads CASITGVGGDNEQFF. The CDR3 nucleotides read TGTGCCAGCATCACGGGGGTGGGCGGAGACAATGAGCAGTTCTTC.

The gene calls are TRBV6-6 and TRBJ2-1; D assignment may be TRBD1 or TRBD2 (5 bases each). The V end lost 8 bases, the J end lost 11 bases, and 22 bases lay between the germline ends. There are 14 residues in the CDR3. Germline V gene data show CDR1 as MNHNY and CDR2 as SVGAGI (reference sequence). For the CDR3, the DNA is TGTGCCAGCCCTCGGGGCCCGCCTACAATGCAGCAGTTCTTC. This translates into CASPRGPPTMQQFF.

The V and J genes are TRBV30 and TRBJ2-2; TRBD2 might be the D (6 bases). Germline CDR1 reads GTSNPN; CDR2 reads SVGIG (reference sequence). The CDR3 totals 15 residues. V lost 2 bases to trimming and J lost 4 bases, with 14 bases between them. The CDR3 DNA reads as TGTGCCTGGAGTTCCCCGGGAGAAGTCACCGGGGAGCTGTTTTTT. Its translation is CAWSSPGEVTGELFF.

V is TRBV7-9 and J is TRBJ1-1; D might be TRBD1 (5 bases). This CDR3 comprises 16 residues. The germline V gene has CDR1 SEHNR and CDR2 FQNEAQ (reference sequence). V was shortened by 5 bases and J by 2 bases, with 18 bases between the two germline ends. For the CDR3, the DNA is TGTGCCAGCAGCCACCGGCACCGACAGTCTAACACTGAAGCTTTCTTT. It yields the protein CASSHRHRQSNTEAFF.

CDR3 DNA: TGTGCCAGCATCTGGCGGGCAACCGACAATGAGCAGTTCTTC. It translates to CASIWRATDNEQFF. V usage is TRBV2 and J usage is TRBJ2-1, with D possibly matching TRBD2 (5 bases). CDR3 size: 14 residues. The V and J ends lost 7 bases and 5 bases respectively, with 15 bases between them. The germline CDR1 and CDR2 sequences are SNHLY and FYNNEI.

This chain uses TRBV3-1 with TRBJ1-5; D is ambiguous. Between the trimmed V and J ends, which lost 6 bases and 1 base, there was a span of 10 bases. Germline lookup yields CDR1 LGHDT and CDR2 YNNKEL (reference sequence). The CDR3 has 14 residues. The CDR3 bases are TGTGCCAGCAGGGAAGGAGGCAGCAATCAGCCCCAGCATTTT. It yields the protein CASREGGSNQPQHF. The entire variable domain, with the rest obtained from reference TRBV3-1 and TRBJ1-5, is as follows: DTAVSQTPKYLVTQMGNDKSIKCEQNLGHDTMYWYKQDSKKFLKIMFSYNNKELIINETVPNRFSPKSPDKAHLNLHINSLELGDSAVYFCASREGGSNQPQHFGDGTRLSIL.